The next 30 T cell receptor beta chains were all read from a single sample in a study of long-term antiretroviral therapy in people with HIV. The assay, immunoSEQ v3.0, was run at survey level. Clones were sequenced by immunoSEQ multiplex PCR, and TCRdb holds only the in-frame ones, with some missing. The profile shows approximately 25,000 clones, around 79% of them singletons. Material: unsorted PBMCs, obtained 2.1 years after starting antiretroviral therapy. Receptor source: a young man with HIV.

The V call is TRBV11-3, the J call TRBJ2-2; no firm D call. CDR3 size: 15 residues. Germline-derived CDR1 and CDR2 are SGHNT and YENEEA. Trimming cost V 5 bases and J 4 bases, with 14 bases left between them. CDR3 DNA sequence: TGTGCCAGCAGCCCGCCGTGGCCCTTCACCGGGGAGCTGTTTTTT. The encoded protein is CASSPPWPFTGELFF.

The chain uses TRBV5-1 and TRBJ2-1; 10 nucleotides align to TRBD1. CDR1 SGHRS and CDR2 YFSETQ come from the germline V gene. The CDR3 is 16 residues long. J lost 10 bases, V lost 0 bases, and 10 bases had no gene match. The CDR3 reads CASSLVGTGATWEQFF. CDR3 coding DNA: TGCGCCAGCAGCTTGGTGGGGACAGGGGCCACATGGGAGCAGTTCTTC.

The chain couples TRBV30 to TRBJ1-3; D is perhaps TRBD1 (5 bases). Looked up from germline, CDR1 is GTSNPN and CDR2 is SVGIG (reference sequence). Between the trimmed V and J ends, which lost 0 bases and 5 bases, there was a span of 11 bases. This CDR3 is built from 14 residues. CDR3 sequence reads: CAWSVQEKRNTIYF. The DNA of the CDR3 is TGTGCCTGGAGTGTACAGGAAAAGCGAAACACCATATATTTT.

This clone has only one observation. The chain combines TRBV6-4 with TRBJ2-2; tentatively, D is TRBD1 (6 bases). CDR3 length: 14 amino acids. Germline CDR1 and CDR2: MRHNA and SNTAGT. Trimming removed 5 bases from V and 3 bases from J, with 10 bases in between. The CDR3, as DNA: TGTGCCAGCAGTAGGGCAGGGGACACCGGGGAGCTGTTTTTT. Its translation: CASSRAGDTGELFF.

The chain recombines TRBV7-2 with TRBJ2-3; 7 bases match TRBD1. Germline CDR1 reads SGHTA; CDR2 reads FQGNSA. This CDR3 has 14 residues. Germline trimming cut 1 base from V and 3 bases from J; bases unmatched to any gene: 1. The CDR3 DNA is TGTGCCAGCAGCTTAGAACAGGGGACAGATACGCAGTATTTT. Protein sequence: CASSLEQGTDTQYF.

This clone is termed large. V is TRBV10-1 and J is TRBJ2-1; D may be TRBD2 (5 bases). Trimming took 2 bases from V and 0 from J, leaving 8 bases between them. CDR1 is WNHNN, CDR2 SYGVQD, per germline (reference sequence). The CDR3 is 15 residues long. CDR3 region: CASSEGLNSYNEQFF. Here the CDR3 DNA reads TGCGCCAGCAGTGAGGGACTCAACTCCTACAATGAGCAGTTCTTC.

The rearrangement uses TRBV25-1 and TRBJ2-1; 8 bases are shared with TRBD2. CDR3 length: 16 residues. The ends lost 11 bases at V and 10 bases at J; junction bases unmatched: 22. Germline V gives CDR1 MGHDK, CDR2 SYGVNS. This CDR3 reads CAPGGASGRLRREQFF. CDR3 nucleotide sequence: TGTGCCCCCGGCGGGGCTAGCGGGCGGCTGAGGCGGGAGCAGTTCTTC.

The chain employs TRBV27 and TRBJ2-1, with D possibly matching TRBD1 (6 bases). The CDR3 loop spans 15 amino acids. Germline V gene sequence: CDR1 MNHEY, CDR2 SMNVEV (reference sequence). V was shortened by 8 bases and J by 0 bases, with 14 bases between the two germline ends. CDR3 in DNA: TGTGCCAGCCGAACAGGGATTAGCTCCTACAATGAGCAGTTCTTC. This sequence encodes CASRTGISSYNEQFF.

This chain connects TRBV5-6 to TRBJ1-2; 8 bases fit TRBD1. CDR1 is SGHDT, CDR2 YYEEEE, per germline. The junction had 5 bases not matched to a gene; V was cut back by 0 bases and J by 4 bases. The CDR3 loop spans 15 amino acids. Written as DNA, the CDR3 is TGTGCCAGCAGCTTGGCCGACAGGGGAACCTATGGCTACACCTTC. It specifies CASSLADRGTYGYTF.

The chain carries TRBV6-1 and TRBJ2-7, with TRBD1 matching over 10 bases. Germline CDR1 MNHNS, CDR2 SASEGT. The CDR3 is 14 residues long. The junction had 8 bases not matched to a gene; V was cut back by 7 bases and J by 5 bases. CDR3 residues: CASIPRDRGHEQYF. Written as DNA, the CDR3 is TGTGCCAGCATTCCCCGGGACAGGGGCCACGAGCAGTACTTC.

The V call is TRBV5-6, the J call TRBJ1-4; D is possibly TRBD1 (6 bases). CDR1 is SGHDT, CDR2 YYEEEE, per germline. This CDR3 is built from 14 residues. V lost 4 bases and J 7 bases, leaving 14 bases between the germline ends. This CDR3 is CASSKRGAFEKLFF. Here the CDR3 DNA reads TGTGCCAGCAGCAAAAGGGGGGCTTTTGAAAAACTGTTTTTT.

The rearrangement joins TRBV7-2 to TRBJ1-3; D perhaps matches TRBD1 (6 bases). The CDR3 contains 15 residues. With 6 bases removed from V and 3 bases from J, the gap between germline ends came to 15 bases. Germline V CDR1 and CDR2: SGHTA, FQGNSA. The CDR3 DNA is TGTGCCAGCAGACGACCGGGGGCCTATGGAAACACCATATATTTT. The encoded protein is CASRRPGAYGNTIYF.

The rearrangement uses TRBV9 and TRBJ1-1; D not resolved. The CDR3 runs to 13 residues. Germline CDR1 is SGDLS and CDR2 is YYNGEE. V dropped 5 bases and J dropped 6 bases, with 14 bases sitting between them. The CDR3 loop reads CASSAHDGPEAFF. The CDR3 region has the DNA TGTGCCAGCAGTGCCCACGACGGGCCTGAAGCTTTCTTT.

The V and J genes are TRBV30 and TRBJ1-6, with TRBD1 matching 12 bases. The germline V gene encodes CDR1 GTSNPN and CDR2 SVGIG (reference sequence). V shed 3 bases, J shed 6 bases, and the junction held 9 bases outside the gene matches. The CDR3 covers 17 residues. The CDR3 spells CAWREAGTGGSNSPLHF. CDR3 DNA: TGTGCCTGGAGAGAAGCCGGGACAGGGGGCTCTAATTCACCCCTCCACTTT.

J is TRBJ2-1 and V is TRBV7-9, with TRBD2 matching over 10 bases. The germline gives CDR1 SEHNR, CDR2 FQNEAQ (reference sequence). Trimming took 5 bases from V and 9 from J; bases not matched to a gene: 10. The CDR3 consists of 15 residues. DNA for the CDR3: TGTGCCAGCAGCCCCCCACCTAGCGGGGGTAGTGAGCAGTTCTTC. Its translation is CASSPPPSGGSEQFF.

The chain employs TRBV25-1 and TRBJ2-3; no reliable D call. The CDR3 covers 16 residues. Germline V gene data show CDR1 as MGHDK and CDR2 as SYGVNS. Trimming pared 1 base from V and 0 bases from J, leaving 11 bases between. The CDR3 nucleotides read TGTGCCAGCAGTGAATTTGTGACACCTAGCACAGATACGCAGTATTTT. The encoded protein is CASSEFVTPSTDTQYF.

V gene TRBV6-5 combines with J gene TRBJ1-4; D is perhaps TRBD1 (5 bases). Trimming took 6 bases from V and 3 from J, leaving 11 bases between them. CDR1 and CDR2 (germline): MNHEY, SVGAGI. This CDR3 contains 14 residues. CDR3 in DNA: TGTGCCAGCAGCCTCAGGGATCCTAATGAAAAACTGTTTTTT. Protein sequence: CASSLRDPNEKLFF.

The chain has TRBV2 and TRBJ2-7, with 7 bases that match TRBD1. CDR3 length equals 14 residues. V lost 6 bases and J lost 2; bases outside the gene matches: 7. Germline CDR1 and CDR2: SNHLY and FYNNEI. In DNA, the CDR3 is TGTGCCAGCAGACGACAGGGTTCGGCCTACGAGCAGTACTTC. This sequence encodes CASRRQGSAYEQYF.

The rearrangement uses TRBV7-3 and TRBJ2-1; D is possibly TRBD1 (6 bases). V lost 0 bases to trimming and J lost 2 bases, with 8 bases between them. Germline loops: CDR1 SGHTA, CDR2 FQGTGA. This CDR3 has 15 residues. CDR3 bases: TGTGCCAGCAGCTTAACAGGGGGTCCCTACAATGAGCAGTTCTTC. The encoded protein is CASSLTGGPYNEQFF.

This chain uses TRBV2 with TRBJ2-1; D is unresolved. Germline V CDR1 and CDR2: SNHLY, FYNNEI. The V end lost 5 bases, the J end lost 7 bases, and 6 bases lay between the germline ends. The CDR3 sequence is 11 residues long. The chain's CDR3 is CASSPRNEQFF. In DNA, the CDR3 is TGTGCCAGCAGTCCGAGGAATGAGCAGTTCTTC.

The chain couples TRBV27 to TRBJ2-2, with D possibly being TRBD1 (5 bases). The germline CDR1 and CDR2 sequences are MNHEY and SMNVEV (reference sequence). The CDR3 is made up of 13 amino acids. V dropped 3 bases and J dropped 6 bases, with 8 bases sitting between them. The CDR3 nucleotides read TGTGCCAGCAGTTTGTGGGGCCCCGGGGAGCTGTTTTTT. Translating it yields CASSLWGPGELFF.

The genes are TRBV6-1 and TRBJ1-3; D is possibly TRBD1 (5 bases). This CDR3 has 14 residues. Per the germline V gene, CDR1 is MNHNS and CDR2 is SASEGT. Trimming removed 4 bases from V and 6 bases from J, with 13 bases in between. DNA of the CDR3: TGTGCCAGCAGTGGGACATTGTGGGAAAACACCATATATTTT. Its protein product is CASSGTLWENTIYF.

This clone was counted a few times. This chain joins TRBV13 and TRBJ1-5; D uncertain. V was cut by 9 bases and J by 0 bases, with 6 bases left in between. Germline CDR1 PRHDT, CDR2 FYEKMQ (reference sequence). This CDR3 has 12 residues. The CDR3 DNA reads as TGTGCCAGTTCACATAGCAATCAGCCCCAGCATTTT. This encodes CASSHSNQPQHF.

This clone was counted a few times. This sequence joins TRBV6-5 and TRBJ1-3; no definite D call. The CDR3 is made up of 14 amino acids. Germline CDR1 MNHEY, CDR2 SVGAGI. V shed 7 bases and J shed 1 base, with 11 bases lying between them. CDR3 in amino acids: CASTTRLSGNTIYF. DNA for the CDR3: TGTGCCAGCACCACTCGACTATCTGGAAACACCATATATTTT.

The chain recombines TRBV4-3 with TRBJ2-2, with TRBD2 as a possible D gene (7 bases). Germline CDR1 reads LGHNA; CDR2 reads YSLEER. V gave up 4 bases and J gave up 0 bases, with 18 bases separating them. This CDR3 comprises 18 residues. The CDR3 region is CASSREGGGRSNTGELFF. In nucleotides, the CDR3 is TGCGCCAGCAGCCGAGAAGGGGGGGGGAGATCGAACACCGGGGAGCTGTTTTTT.

The chain links TRBV6-1 to TRBJ2-3; perhaps TRBD1 as D (6 bases). V lost 2 bases and J lost 1, with 13 bases in between. Looked up from germline, CDR1 is MNHNS and CDR2 is SASEGT. The CDR3 has 16 residues. This CDR3 is CASSEWVQGGTDTQYF. The CDR3, as DNA: TGTGCCAGCAGTGAATGGGTACAGGGTGGCACAGATACGCAGTATTTT.

This clone was counted only a few times. The V gene is TRBV19, the J gene TRBJ2-7, with TRBD2 matching 11 bases. The junction had 4 bases not matched to a gene; V was cut back by 8 bases and J by 4 bases. The CDR3 is made up of 13 amino acids. The germline V gene encodes CDR1 LNHDA and CDR2 SQIVND (reference sequence). The CDR3 region has the DNA TGTGCCAGTCAGCTAGCGGGAGGATACGAGCAGTACTTC. This sequence encodes CASQLAGGYEQYF.

The V gene is TRBV27, the J gene TRBJ1-6; maybe TRBD1 (5 bases). Trimming pared 3 bases from V and 10 bases from J, leaving 13 bases between. Germline loops: CDR1 MNHEY, CDR2 SMNVEV (reference sequence). There are 14 residues in the CDR3. CDR3 amino acids: CASSFRGLSSPLHF. The CDR3 bases are TGTGCCAGCAGTTTTCGGGGCCTTTCATCACCCCTCCACTTT.

This chain links TRBV5-1 with TRBJ2-7; tentative D call: TRBD1 (5 bases). Germline V gene lookup returns CDR1 SGHRS and CDR2 YFSETQ. The CDR3 sequence is 12 residues long. The ends were cut back, 4 bases at V and 5 bases at J, with 10 bases in the middle. The CDR3: CASSQGLDEQYF. The CDR3 DNA sequence: TGCGCCAGCAGCCAGGGATTGGACGAGCAGTACTTC.

The chain carries TRBV15 and TRBJ2-1; tentatively, D is TRBD1 (5 bases). The CDR3 length is 17 residues. Per germline, CDR1 LNHNV and CDR2 YYDKDF (reference sequence). Trimming pared 5 bases from V and 4 bases from J, leaving 21 bases between. CDR3 DNA: TGTGCCACCAGCGGCCGGACACGGAAGGACCAATACAATGAGCAGTTCTTC. This encodes CATSGRTRKDQYNEQFF.